The rows below give T cell receptor beta chains drawn from one sample of a study of blood T cells in healthy people across ages. TCRdb re-derived calls from the 5' RACE reads in MiXCR, one entry per CDR3 protein. Counted here are roughly 500,000 distinct CDR3 sequences, 24% occurring once; the ten biggest clones make up approximately 10%. The sample was also linked to a second study, of T cells of mothers and their children.

Sequencing was performed on blood. The receptors originated from a boy aged 5-17 years in good health. Both conserved end residues are part of each CDR3. Fields, in order: CDR3 protein, CDR3 DNA, D gene, clone size, J gene, V gene. A D gene is named only where the DNA matches it firmly. Expanded clones are given a class, and other clones once, few, many or no size at all.

CDR3: CASSLGQGANYEQYF
DNA: TGTGCCAGCAGTTTAGGGCAGGGGGCCAACTACGAGCAGTACTTC
D: TRBD1
size: few
J: TRBJ2-7
V: TRBV28

CDR3: CASSQVGRGSSTDTQYF
DNA: TGTGCCAGCAGCCAAGTAGGCAGGGGTTCTAGCACAGATACGCAGTATTTT
D: .
size: few
J: TRBJ2-3
V: TRBV3-1

CDR3: CASSLVGTGPNYGYTF
DNA: TGTGCCAGCAGCTTAGTAGGGACAGGCCCTAACTATGGCTACACCTTC
D: TRBD1
size: few
J: TRBJ1-2
V: TRBV7-2

CDR3: CASSYSSLRNTQYF
DNA: TGTGCCAGCAGTTACTCCTCTTTACGGAATACGCAGTATTTT
D: .
size: few
J: TRBJ2-3
V: TRBV27

CDR3: CASSPRDGIGDTIYF
DNA: TGTGCCAGCAGCCCTCGGGACGGGATAGGGGACACCATATATTTT
D: .
size: many
J: TRBJ1-3
V: TRBV9

CDR3: CSAQSAGRQETQYF
DNA: TGCAGTGCCCAGTCAGCGGGGCGCCAAGAGACCCAGTACTTC
D: TRBD2
size: .
J: TRBJ2-5
V: TRBV20-1

CDR3: CASSERERRGRHEQYF
DNA: TGTGCCAGCAGTGAGAGGGAGCGGAGGGGAAGGCACGAGCAGTACTTC
D: .
size: few
J: TRBJ2-7
V: TRBV6-1

CDR3: CAIHGTGGSSETQYF
DNA: TGTGCCATCCATGGAACAGGGGGTTCATCGGAGACCCAGTACTTC
D: TRBD1
size: few
J: TRBJ2-5
V: TRBV7-9

CDR3: CSARDVSTYEQYF
DNA: TGCAGTGCTAGAGATGTCAGTACCTACGAGCAGTACTTC
D: .
size: few
J: TRBJ2-7
V: TRBV20-1

CDR3: CASSFRGIHTGELFF
DNA: TGTGCCAGCAGTTTCCGCGGGATTCACACCGGGGAGCTGTTTTTT
D: .
size: few
J: TRBJ2-2
V: TRBV12-3/TRBV12-4

CDR3: CASSQTRDSWAKNIQYF
DNA: TGTGCCAGCAGCCAAACCCGGGACAGTTGGGCCAAAAACATTCAGTACTTC
D: TRBD1
size: .
J: TRBJ2-4
V: TRBV14

CDR3: CASSQSGQEGETQYF
DNA: TGCGCCAGCAGCCAATCAGGACAGGAGGGAGAGACCCAGTACTTC
D: .
size: few
J: TRBJ2-5
V: TRBV4-3